The 27 T cell receptor beta chains below were found in one sample sequenced in a study of Ad26.COV2.S vaccination and SARS-CoV-2 variants. The data were produced by immunoSEQ multiplex PCR, yet TCRdb's version contains in-frame clones alone and is incomplete. The top ten clones hold 2% to 3% of a sample with around 450,000 clones, 89% of them seen once. The treatment: around 19 received Ad26.COV2.S at low or high dose, single or two shots; 5 received placebo; per-sample allocation not given. Day 63 following the first vaccine or placebo injection was when the samples were taken. Source: peripheral blood, taken in a trial of Ad26.COV2.S vaccine versus placebo. These receptors were taken from a person between 18 and 65 years old who received the Ad26.COV2.S COVID-19 vaccine or a placebo.

This clone was found a few times. This chain links TRBV30 with TRBJ1-1; D is unclear. This CDR3 spans 11 amino acids. Germline CDR1 and CDR2: GTSNPN and SVGIG (reference sequence). Trimming shortened V by 8 bases and J by 0 bases, and 7 bases separated the two germline ends. CDR3 coding DNA: TGTGCCGGCCGCATGAACACTGAAGCTTTCTTT. Translation gives CAGRMNTEAFF.

This clone was found once. No conserved phenylalanine or tryptophan ends this CDR3, so it is likely a read error. The limits of the CDR3 on the DNA are not certain, so only TCRdb's listed CDR3 is given. The V and J genes are TRBV12-3 or TRBV12-4 and TRBJ1-4. The CDR3 length equals 13 residues, ends included. The CDR3: CASSLARGTALRI.

The chain employs TRBV6-2 or TRBV6-3 and TRBJ2-7; 12 nucleotides align to TRBD2. V was pared by 5 bases and J by 5 bases, with 7 bases of the junction left unmatched. CDR3 length equals 15 residues. Per germline, CDR1 MNHEY and CDR2 SVGEGT. In nucleotides, the CDR3 is TGTGCCAGCAGTCATCCGACTAGCGGGAGCGACGAGCAGTACGTC. This encodes CASSHPTSGSDEQYV.

The genes are TRBV7-3 and TRBJ2-1; 8 bases match TRBD2. V was clipped by 6 bases and J by 4 bases; unmatched bases: 8. Germline CDR1 and CDR2: SGHTA and FQGTGA. This CDR3 is built from 15 residues. The CDR3 DNA sequence: TGTGCCAGCAGTACGGGACTAGTGGCGTACAATGAGCAGTTCTTC. Its translation is CASSTGLVAYNEQFF.

This clone was seen a single time. The J gene is TRBJ1-2, the V gene TRBV5-1; 9 positions match TRBD1. Germline values: CDR1 SGHRS, CDR2 YFSETQ. The CDR3 loop spans 17 amino acids. V was clipped by 4 bases and J by 0 bases; unmatched bases: 10. As DNA, the CDR3 is TGCGCCAGCAGCCTCGGGACAGGGACCATTGCTAACTATGGCTACACCTTC. Its translation is CASSLGTGTIANYGYTF.

The V call is TRBV3-1 (or the pseudogene TRBV3-2), the J call TRBJ2-7, with D hard to call. The CDR3 contains 16 residues. The V gene lost 0 bases and the J gene lost 4 bases, with 16 bases spanning the gap. CDR1 and CDR2 from the germline V gene are LGHDT and YNNKEL (reference sequence). The CDR3 loop reads CASSQDFTAHTYEQYF. Written as DNA, the CDR3 is TGTGCCAGCAGCCAAGATTTCACGGCACATACGTACGAGCAGTACTTC.

On this clone: Other DNA sequences in the same sample also yield this CDR3. The chain has TRBV7-2 and TRBJ1-1, with TRBD1 identical over 9 bases. The V gene's germline CDR1 is SGHTA and CDR2 FQGNSA. This CDR3 is built from 13 residues. Trimming cost V 3 bases and J 5 bases; bases outside gene matches: 1. The CDR3 loop is CASSLTGGTEAFF. The DNA for the CDR3 is TGTGCCAGCAGCTTGACAGGGGGGACTGAAGCTTTCTTT.

The chain uses TRBV21-1 and TRBJ1-1; no check of the table's D call, TRBD1, against the DNA was made. TRBV21-1 is shown as a pseudogene. This CDR3 is built from 14 residues. The CDR3 reads CASSKCPRGTEAFF. In DNA form, the CDR3 reads TGTGCCAGCAGCAAATGCCCCAGGGGGACTGAAGCTTTCTTT.

This sequence joins TRBV6-6 and TRBJ1-5; 10 bases are a match to TRBD1. The V and J ends lost 4 bases and 4 bases, in that order; junction bases with no gene match: 4. Germline V gene data show CDR1 as MNHNY and CDR2 as SVGAGI (reference sequence). The CDR3 is 15 amino acids. CDR3 amino acids: CASSLGTGENQPQHF. In DNA form, the CDR3 reads TGTGCCAGCAGTTTGGGGACAGGGGAAAATCAGCCCCAGCATTTT.

The chain joins TRBV5-1 to TRBJ1-4, with a possible D match to TRBD1 (5 bases). Trimming shortened V by 1 base and J by 8 bases, and 12 bases separated the two germline ends. This CDR3 is built from 14 residues. Germline V CDR1 and CDR2: SGHRS, YFSETQ. CDR3 DNA: TGCGCCAGCAGCTTGCAGGGAGGGCGAGAAAAACTGTTTTTT. It encodes CASSLQGGREKLFF. Complete variable domain (other parts from reference TRBV5-1 and TRBJ1-4): KAGVTQTPRYLIKTRGQQVTLSCSPISGHRSVSWYQQTPGQGLQFLFEYFSETQRNKGNFPGRFSGRQFSNSRSEMNVSTLELGDSALYLCASSLQGGREKLFFGSGTQLSVL.

V gene TRBV19 combines with J gene TRBJ1-2; 7 nucleotides match TRBD1. This CDR3 is 18 amino acids long. The V and J ends lost 6 bases and 5 bases, in that order; junction bases with no gene match: 21. Germline lookup yields CDR1 LNHDA and CDR2 SQIVND (reference sequence). DNA of the CDR3: TGTGCCAGTAGCAATACGTTTCCCACAGGGGCGCGAATTTATGGCTACACCTTC. This sequence encodes CASSNTFPTGARIYGYTF. The entire variable domain, with the rest obtained from reference TRBV19 and TRBJ1-2, is as follows: DGGITQSPKYLFRKEGQNVTLSCEQNLNHDAMYWYRQDPGQGLRLIYYSQIVNDFQKGDIAEGYSVSREKKESFPLTVTSAQKNPTAFYLCASSNTFPTGARIYGYTFGSGTRLTVV.

The chain has TRBV7-2 and TRBJ2-4; 7 bases line up with TRBD2. The V segment lost 0 bases and the J segment 0 bases; nucleotides outside the gene matches: 8. There are 18 residues in the CDR3. Germline CDR1 is SGHTA and CDR2 is FQGNSA. CDR3 region: CASSLARDYTLAKNIQYF. The CDR3 DNA sequence: TGTGCCAGCAGCTTAGCGAGGGACTATACCCTAGCCAAAAACATTCAGTACTTC.

The rearrangement uses TRBV4-3 and TRBJ2-3; possibly TRBD2 for D (5 bases). Per the germline V gene, CDR1 is LGHNA and CDR2 is YSLEER. CDR3 size: 16 residues. Trimming stripped 0 bases from V and 5 bases from J, with 15 bases between. CDR3 protein: CASSQDVRVPGDTQYF. In DNA, the CDR3 is TGCGCCAGCAGCCAAGACGTGCGGGTTCCGGGAGATACGCAGTATTTT.

The V and J genes are TRBV7-2 and TRBJ2-1; 7 nucleotides line up with TRBD1. The germline CDR1 and CDR2 sequences are SGHTA and FQGNSA. The J segment lost 10 bases and the V segment lost 5 bases, leaving 14 bases of the junction unmatched. The CDR3 length is 15 residues. The CDR3 protein is CASSPPGQSGKEQFF. Written as DNA, the CDR3 is TGTGCCAGCAGCCCGCCGGGACAGAGTGGTAAGGAGCAGTTCTTC.

The chain uses TRBV6-5 and TRBJ1-2; D not resolved. The germline V and J ends were trimmed by 0 bases and 4 bases, with 9 bases remaining between them. This CDR3 region has 14 residues. CDR1 is MNHEY and CDR2 is SVGAGI in the germline V gene. CDR3 coding DNA: TGTGCCAGCAGTTACTCGAGGGCAACCTATGGCTACACCTTC. Translated, it gives CASSYSRATYGYTF.

This clone was observed a single time. One end of the junction fails to match germline, which may point to a read error. The chain joins TRBV7-7 to TRBJ2-1; TRBD1 aligns across 12 bases. CDR1 and CDR2 (germline): SSHAT, FNYEAQ (reference sequence). The CDR3 extends over 19 amino acids. This CDR3 is CASSLGQGAPPGCYNEQFF. The DNA for the CDR3 is TGTGCTAGCAGCTTGGGACAGGGGGCCCCCCCGGGATGCTACAATGAGCAGTTCTTC.

The rearrangement joins TRBV27 to TRBJ1-4, with a weak D call TRBD1 (5 bases). V lost 8 bases to trimming and J lost 4 bases, with 17 bases between them. In germline, CDR1 is MNHEY, CDR2 SMNVEV (reference sequence). The CDR3 sequence is 15 residues long. The CDR3 loop is CASGVPGGLNEKLFF. The CDR3, as DNA: TGTGCCAGCGGGGTCCCGGGGGGACTTAATGAAAAACTGTTTTTT. Together with reference TRBV27 and TRBJ1-4, the CDR3 gives the full variable domain: EAQVTQNPRYLITVTGKKLTVTCSQNMNHEYMSWYRQDPGLGLRQIYYSMNVEVTDKGDVPEGYKVSRKEKRNFPLILESPSPNQTSLYFCASGVPGGLNEKLFFGSGTQLSVL.

This clone showed up just once. The rearrangement links TRBV7-9 to TRBJ1-2, with unresolved D. With 3 bases removed from V and 4 bases from J, the gap between germline ends came to 9 bases. Germline V gene sequence: CDR1 SEHNR, CDR2 FQNEAQ (reference sequence). The CDR3 contains 13 residues. CDR3 DNA: TGTGCCAGCAGCTTGAGGGTTGGCTATGGCTACACCTTC. Translation: CASSLRVGYGYTF. Supplemented by reference TRBV7-9 and TRBJ1-2, the full variable domain reads DTGVSQNPRHKITKRGQNVTFRCDPISEHNRLYWYRQTLGQGPEFLTYFQNEAQLEKSRLLSDRFSAERPKGSFSTLEIQRTEQGDSAMYLCASSLRVGYGYTFGSGTRLTVV.

The V gene is TRBV5-5, the J gene TRBJ1-1; D uncertain. This CDR3 region has 13 residues. Trimming removed 1 base at V and 3 bases at J, with 7 bases between. Germline loops: CDR1 SGHKS, CDR2 YYEKEE (reference sequence). CDR3 nucleotide sequence: TGTGCCAGCAGCTTGTTTACCGACACTGAAGCTTTCTTT. This gives the protein CASSLFTDTEAFF.

The J gene is TRBJ1-6, the V gene TRBV4-1; TRBD1 is a possible D gene (5 bases). Germline loops: CDR1 MGHRA, CDR2 YSYEKL. V dropped 4 bases and J dropped 9 bases, with 16 bases sitting between them. The CDR3 covers 15 residues. The CDR3 sequence is CASSPTALEVSPLHF. In nucleotides, the CDR3 is TGCGCCAGCAGCCCGACAGCCCTCGAAGTTTCACCCCTCCACTTT.

This clone was observed a few times. This rearrangement joins TRBV12-5 to TRBJ2-1; D may be TRBD2 (6 bases). Germline V gene lookup returns CDR1 LGHNT and CDR2 FRNRAP. The CDR3 runs to 20 residues. The ends were cut back, 1 base at V and 4 bases at J, with 26 bases in the middle. CDR3 DNA: TGTGCTAGTGGTTTGGGGGCGGTGTTGGGGACTGGGCGGGAATACAATGAGCAGTTCTTC. As protein: CASGLGAVLGTGREYNEQFF.

The V and J genes are TRBV28 and TRBJ2-1; D not certain. The CDR3 extends over 14 amino acids. CDR1 MDHEN and CDR2 SYDVKM come from the germline V gene. V lost 5 bases and J 5 bases, leaving 13 bases between the germline ends. CDR3 loop: CASSKGRKNNEQFF. CDR3 DNA: TGTGCCAGCAGTAAAGGGCGGAAAAACAATGAGCAGTTCTTC.

The chain combines TRBV7-2 with TRBJ2-5; weak D call: TRBD1 (6 bases). This CDR3 has 15 amino acids. The ends were cut back, 1 base at V and 2 bases at J, with 11 bases in the middle. Germline V gene data show CDR1 as SGHTA and CDR2 as FQGNSA. The CDR3 DNA reads TGTGCCAGCAGCTTAGGAATGGGGGCGCAAGAGACCCAGTACTTC. Its translation: CASSLGMGAQETQYF.

This sequence joins TRBV6-4 and TRBJ2-3; TRBD2 matches at 14 bases. V gave up 4 bases and J gave up 13 bases; unmatched junction bases: 1. This CDR3 comprises 12 residues. Germline V gene lookup returns CDR1 MRHNA and CDR2 SNTAGT. CDR3 amino acids: CASSGGLAGEYF. Here the CDR3 DNA reads TGTGCCAGCAGTGGGGGACTAGCGGGGGAGTATTTT.

The chain links TRBV6-5 to TRBJ1-2, with 7 bases matching TRBD1. Germline CDR1 is MNHEY and CDR2 is SVGAGI. This CDR3 is 15 amino acids long. Trimming took 5 bases from V and 4 from J; bases not matched to a gene: 10. CDR3 protein: CASSTRGQSIYGYTF. The DNA for the CDR3 is TGTGCCAGCAGTACTCGGGGACAGTCGATCTATGGCTACACCTTC.

This chain joins TRBV27 and TRBJ1-2; D not resolved. The CDR3 is 13 amino acids. The germline V gene has CDR1 MNHEY and CDR2 SMNVEV (reference sequence). Trimming took 5 bases from V and 8 from J, leaving 15 bases between them. The CDR3 DNA sequence: TGTGCCAGCAGTCCCCGGGTCGGCTGGGGCTACACCTTC. This gives the protein CASSPRVGWGYTF.

The V call is TRBV10-3, the J call TRBJ2-3, with TRBD2 matching 7 bases. V dropped 6 bases and J dropped 0; count of bases not matched to a gene: 3. This CDR3 comprises 14 residues. CDR1 ENHRY and CDR2 SYGVKD come from the germline V gene. The CDR3 loop reads CAISSSGSTDTQYF. As DNA, the CDR3 is TGTGCCATCAGCTCTAGCGGTAGCACAGATACGCAGTATTTT.